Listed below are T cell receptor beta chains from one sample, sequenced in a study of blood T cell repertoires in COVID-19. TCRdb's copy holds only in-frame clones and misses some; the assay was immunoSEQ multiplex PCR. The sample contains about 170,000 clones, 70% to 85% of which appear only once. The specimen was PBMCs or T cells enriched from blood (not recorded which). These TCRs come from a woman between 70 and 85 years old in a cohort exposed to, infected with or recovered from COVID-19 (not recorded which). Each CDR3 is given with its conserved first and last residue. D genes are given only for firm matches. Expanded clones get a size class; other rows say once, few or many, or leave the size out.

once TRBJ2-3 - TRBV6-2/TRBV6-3 TGTGCCAGCAGTTACGGGACTCTTAGCTCAGATACGCAGTATTTT CASSYGTLSSDTQYF
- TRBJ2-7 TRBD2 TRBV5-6 TGTGCCAGCAGCTTGCGACTAGCGGGGTTGCTGTACTTC CASSLRLAGLLYF
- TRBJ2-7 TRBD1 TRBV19 TGTGCCAGTAGCGTCGGACAGGGGAGATCCTACGAGCAGTACTTC CASSVGQGRSYEQYF
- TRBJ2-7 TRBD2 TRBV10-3 TGTGCCATCAGATCAGGACTAGCGGGAGGGGAGGGCTCCTACGAGCAGTACTTC CAIRSGLAGGEGSYEQYF
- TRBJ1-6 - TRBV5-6 TGTGCCAGCAGCTTCAGGGGAATCAATTCACCCCTCCACTTT CASSFRGINSPLHF
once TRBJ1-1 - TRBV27 TGTGCCAGCAGTTTCGGACAGAGGAGCACTGAAGCTTTCTTT CASSFGQRSTEAFF
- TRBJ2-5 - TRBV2 TGTGCCAGCAGTGATACCTCTAGCTCAGAGACCCAGTACTTC CASSDTSSSETQYF
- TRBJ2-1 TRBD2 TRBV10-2 TGCGCCAGCAGTGAGTCAGGACTAGCGGCAAATGAGCAGTTCTTC CASSESGLAANEQFF
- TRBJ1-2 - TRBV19 TGTGCCAGTAGTTCAGGCACCGACTATGGCTACACCTTC CASSSGTDYGYTF
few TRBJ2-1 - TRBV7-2 TGTGCCAGCAGCTTATTTGGGGCCACAGAGCAGTTCTTC CASSLFGATEQFF
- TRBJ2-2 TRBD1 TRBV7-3 TGTGCCAGCAGCCGGGGGACAGGGTACACCGGGGAGCTGTTTTTT CASSRGTGYTGELFF
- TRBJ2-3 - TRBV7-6 TGTGCCAGCAGCTTAGCGCAGGTGGGTACGCAGTATTTT CASSLAQVGTQYF
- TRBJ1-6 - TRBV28 TGTGCCAGCAGTTTAGAGGGTTATAATTCACCCCTCCACTTT CASSLEGYNSPLHF
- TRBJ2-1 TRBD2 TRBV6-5 TGTGCCAGCAGTACTAGCGGGAGAATCTACAATGAGCAGTTCTTC CASSTSGRIYNEQFF
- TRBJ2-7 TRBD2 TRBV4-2 TGTGCCAGCAGCCAAGGTCTAGCGGGCAAACCGTACGAGCAGTACTTC CASSQGLAGKPYEQYF
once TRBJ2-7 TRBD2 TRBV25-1 TGTGCCAGCAGTGAATATTGGGGAGGGTCCTACGAGCAGTACTTC CASSEYWGGSYEQYF
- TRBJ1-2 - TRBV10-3 TGTGCCATCAGTGAGTCGACTCTTCGGTCTGGCTACACCTTC CAISESTLRSGYTF
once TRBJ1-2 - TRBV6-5 TGTGCCAGCAGTCCAGAATATGGCTACACCTTC CASSPEYGYTF
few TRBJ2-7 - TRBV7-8 TGTGCCAGCAGCGCGGGACTCACGGGTCGAGAGCAGTACTTC CASSAGLTGREQYF
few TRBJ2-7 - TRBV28 TGTGCCAGCAGCCATCCCACAGGGTTCAACGAGCAGTACTTC CASSHPTGFNEQYF
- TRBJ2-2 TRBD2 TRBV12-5 TGTGCTAGTGGTTTGACGCGGACTAGCGGGAGAATCACCGGGGAGCTGTTTTTT CASGLTRTSGRITGELFF
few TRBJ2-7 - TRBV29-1 TGCAGCGCTGCGGGCGGGCACCACGAGCAGTACTTC CSAAGGHHEQYF
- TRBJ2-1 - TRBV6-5 TGTGCCAGCAGTACAGACCCGAGCTCCTACAATGAGCAGTTCTTC CASSTDPSSYNEQFF
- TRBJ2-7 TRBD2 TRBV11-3 TGTGCCAGCAGTCGGGGACTAGCCGTCTCCTACGAGCAGTACTTC CASSRGLAVSYEQYF
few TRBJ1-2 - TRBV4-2 TGTGCCAGCAGCCAGGTACAGGGCACCAATGGCTACACCTTC CASSQVQGTNGYTF
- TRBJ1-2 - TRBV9 TGTGCCAGCAGCGTAGGTTCCCTCTATGGCTACACCTTC CASSVGSLYGYTF
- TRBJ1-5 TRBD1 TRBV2 TGTGCCAGCAGTGGGGGACAGGGGTCTCGGCAGCCCCAGCATTTT CASSGGQGSRQPQHF
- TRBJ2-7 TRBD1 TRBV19 TGTGCCAGTAGGGACAGGGGGCATTCCTACGAGCAGTACTTC CASRDRGHSYEQYF
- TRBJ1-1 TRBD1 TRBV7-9 TGTGCCGGGACAGTTCATATGAACACTGAAGCTTTCTTT CAGTVHMNTEAFF
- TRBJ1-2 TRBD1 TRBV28 TGTGCCAGCAGTCGGGGGACAGTAAACTATGGCTACACCTTC CASSRGTVNYGYTF
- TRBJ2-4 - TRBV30 TGTGCCTGGAGTGTAGGCAGGGCGGACGGGAACATTCAGTACTTC CAWSVGRADGNIQYF
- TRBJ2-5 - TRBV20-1 TGCAGTTCGGGTGAAGACGAGACCCAGTACTTC CSSGEDETQYF
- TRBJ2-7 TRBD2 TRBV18 TGTGCCAGCTCACCATCTAACTCGGGACTAGCCACTCTGCAGTACTTC CASSPSNSGLATLQYF
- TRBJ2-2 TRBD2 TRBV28 TGTGCCAGCAGCCCCCTAGGGACAGGCCGGGGACTAGCGGGAGGAGGCGGGGAGCTGTTTTTT CASSPLGTGRGLAGGGGELFF
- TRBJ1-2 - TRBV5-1 TGCGCCAGCAGCTTGGTTGGGGTGCGGGGCGATGGCTACACCTTC CASSLVGVRGDGYTF
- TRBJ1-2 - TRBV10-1 TGCGCCAGCAGCTCCGAGCACCACAGGGTCGGCTACACCTTC CASSSEHHRVGYTF
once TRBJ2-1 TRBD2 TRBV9 TGTGCCAGCAGCACTAGCGGGAACCCCTACAATGAGCAGTTCTTC CASSTSGNPYNEQFF
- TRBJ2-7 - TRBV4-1 TGCGCCAGCAGCCAAGATTTAGGGACTCCCTACGAGCAGTACTTC CASSQDLGTPYEQYF
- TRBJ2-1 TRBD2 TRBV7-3 TGTGCCAGCAGCGGAAGGACTAGCGGGAGGTTTGAGTTCTTC CASSGRTSGRFEFF
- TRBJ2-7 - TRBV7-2 TGTGCCAGCAGCTTAGTCCTGGCAGGGTCCTACGAGCAGTACTTC CASSLVLAGSYEQYF
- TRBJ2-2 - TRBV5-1 TGCGCCAGCAGGACAGCGAAACTCGGGGAGCTGTTTTTT CASRTAKLGELFF
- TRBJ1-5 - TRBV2 TGTGCCAGCAGTGAATGGAGAAATAGCAATCAGCCCCAGCATTTT CASSEWRNSNQPQHF
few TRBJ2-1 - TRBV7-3 TGTGCCAGCAGCCCCACTAGGGACAATGAGCAGTTCTTC CASSPTRDNEQFF
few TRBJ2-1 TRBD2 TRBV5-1 TGCGCCAGCAGCTTGGCCCTGGGACTAGCGGCAATCTCCTACAATGAGCAGTTCTTC CASSLALGLAAISYNEQFF